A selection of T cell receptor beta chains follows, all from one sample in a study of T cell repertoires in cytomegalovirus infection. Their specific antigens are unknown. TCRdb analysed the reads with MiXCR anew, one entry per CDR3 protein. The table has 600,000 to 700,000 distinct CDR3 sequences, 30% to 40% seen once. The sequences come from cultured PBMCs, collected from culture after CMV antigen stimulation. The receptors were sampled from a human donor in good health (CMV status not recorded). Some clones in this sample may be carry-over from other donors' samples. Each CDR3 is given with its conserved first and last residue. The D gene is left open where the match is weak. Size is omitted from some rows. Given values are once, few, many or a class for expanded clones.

TGTGCCAGCAGCTTACCCCCTTTCCGGGACAGGTCGCCCGAGCAGTACTTC	CASSLPPFRDRSPEQYF	TRBD1	TRBV11-2	TRBJ2-7	.
TGTGCCAGCCGGGACTCTGGACATGGCTACACCTTC	CASRDSGHGYTF	.	TRBV27	TRBJ1-2	.
TGTGCCGGCCGGGGCACAGATACGCAGTATTTT	CAGRGTDTQYF	.	TRBV12-3/TRBV12-4	TRBJ2-3	once
TGTGCCAGCTACGTGAGTCCAGATACGCAGTATTTT	CASYVSPDTQYF	.	TRBV6-1	TRBJ2-3	few
TGTGCCAGCAGTTACAAGGCTCGGTTGGCTAGTGGAGAGACCCAGTACTTC	CASSYKARLASGETQYF	.	TRBV6-8	TRBJ2-5	.
TGTGCCAGTAGATCCGGGACATTATCAAATTCACCCCTCCACTTT	CASRSGTLSNSPLHF	.	TRBV19	TRBJ1-6	.
TGTGCCAGGACAAAAGGGTGCTTCGGGAACGGGGAGCTGTTTTTT	CARTKGCFGNGELFF	.	TRBV6-5	TRBJ2-2	.
TGTGCCAGCAGCTTAGGACTGCATGAGCAGTTCTTC	CASSLGLHEQFF	.	TRBV7-8	TRBJ2-1	few
TGTGCCAGCAGCTTATCCGTAGCCGTGAGCTCCTACAATGAGCAGTTCTTC	CASSLSVAVSSYNEQFF	.	TRBV7-2	TRBJ2-1	many
TGTGCCAGCGGATCCGGGACAGCAAGCTCCTACGAGCAGTACTTC	CASGSGTASSYEQYF	TRBD1	TRBV27	TRBJ2-7	.
TGCGCCAGCAGCCATGGACAGGGGGTGATGACAGAGACCCAGTACTTC	CASSHGQGVMTETQYF	TRBD1	TRBV4-3	TRBJ2-5	.
TGTGCCAGCAGGCGCGGAGGGACACGGGACTTCTTT	CASRRGGTRDFF	.	TRBV6-8	TRBJ1-1	.
TGTGCCAGCAGCTTAGTCTTACTAGAGGGGGACAATCAGCCCCAGCATTTT	CASSLVLLEGDNQPQHF	.	TRBV7-2	TRBJ1-5	.
TGCGCCAGCAGCCAAGGGCTAGCGGGGGCCGGGGAGTTCTTC	CASSQGLAGAGEFF	TRBD2	TRBV4-1	TRBJ2-1	few
TGTGCCAGCAGCTTACTAGCGGGGGGCTCCTACAATGAGCAGTTCTTC	CASSLLAGGSYNEQFF	TRBD2	TRBV7-2	TRBJ2-1	many
TGTGCCAGCACATCGGGCGATAATTCACCCCTCCACTTT	CASTSGDNSPLHF	.	TRBV2	TRBJ1-6	.
TGCGCCAGCAGCCAAGATTGGCGAACCGGGGAGCTGTTTTTT	CASSQDWRTGELFF	.	TRBV4-3	TRBJ2-2	few
TGTGCCAGCAGCCACCTCGGGCGGGGGGACGAGACCCAGTACTTC	CASSHLGRGDETQYF	TRBD2	TRBV5-6	TRBJ2-5	.